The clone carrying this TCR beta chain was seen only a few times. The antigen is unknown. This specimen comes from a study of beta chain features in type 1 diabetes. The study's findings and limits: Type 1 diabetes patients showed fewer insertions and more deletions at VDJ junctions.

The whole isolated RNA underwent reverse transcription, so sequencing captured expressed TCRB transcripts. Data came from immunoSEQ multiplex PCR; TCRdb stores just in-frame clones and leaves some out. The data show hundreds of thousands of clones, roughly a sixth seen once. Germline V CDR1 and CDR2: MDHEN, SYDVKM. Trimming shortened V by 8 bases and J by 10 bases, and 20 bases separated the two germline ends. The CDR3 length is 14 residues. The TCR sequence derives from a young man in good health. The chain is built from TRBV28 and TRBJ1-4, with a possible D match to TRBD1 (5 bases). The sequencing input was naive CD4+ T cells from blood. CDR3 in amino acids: CASRRQGAVAKLFF. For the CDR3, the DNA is TGTGCCAGCCGACGGCAGGGCGCTGTGGCAAAACTGTTTTTT.